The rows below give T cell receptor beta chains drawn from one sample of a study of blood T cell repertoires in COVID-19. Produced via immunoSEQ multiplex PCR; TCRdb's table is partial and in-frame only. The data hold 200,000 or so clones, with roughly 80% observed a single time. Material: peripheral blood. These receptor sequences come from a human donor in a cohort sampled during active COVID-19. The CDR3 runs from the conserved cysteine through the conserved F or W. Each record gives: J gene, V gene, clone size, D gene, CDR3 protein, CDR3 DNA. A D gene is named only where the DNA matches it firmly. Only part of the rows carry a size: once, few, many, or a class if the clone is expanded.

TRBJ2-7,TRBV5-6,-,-,CASSSGQGEQYF,TGTGCCAGCAGCTCGGGACAAGGCGAGCAGTACTTC
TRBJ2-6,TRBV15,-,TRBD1,CATSRDHRGAKGANVLTF,TGTGCCACCAGCAGAGATCACAGGGGGGCTAAAGGGGCCAACGTCCTGACTTTC
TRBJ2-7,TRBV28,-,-,CASSLSVGRREQYF,TGTGCCAGCAGTTTATCGGTGGGGCGGAGAGAGCAGTACTTC
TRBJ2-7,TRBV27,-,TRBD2,CASRSGGGIDEQYF,TGTGCCAGCCGGTCCGGGGGAGGGATAGACGAGCAGTACTTC
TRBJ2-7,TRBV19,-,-,CASSTTGISYEQYF,TGTGCCAGTAGTACAACAGGGATCTCCTACGAGCAGTACTTC
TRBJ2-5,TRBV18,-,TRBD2,CASSPWVAGETQYF,TGTGCCAGCTCACCTTGGGTAGCGGGAGAGACCCAGTACTTC
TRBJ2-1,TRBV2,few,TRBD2,CASAGGYNEQFF,TGTGCCAGCGCGGGAGGGTACAATGAGCAGTTCTTC
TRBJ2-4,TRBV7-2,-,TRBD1,CASSLVGTADIQYF,TGTGCCAGCAGCTTAGTAGGGACAGCTGACATTCAGTACTTC
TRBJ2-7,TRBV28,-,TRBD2,CASSSPGLAGFYEQYF,TGTGCCAGCAGTTCGCCCGGACTAGCGGGATTTTACGAGCAGTACTTC
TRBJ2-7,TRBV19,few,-,CASSKQGNGGEQYF,TGTGCCAGTAGTAAACAGGGTAACGGCGGCGAGCAGTACTTC
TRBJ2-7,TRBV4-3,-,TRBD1,CASSQLGQGTSEQYF,TGCGCCAGCAGCCAACTAGGACAGGGGACCTCCGAGCAGTACTTC
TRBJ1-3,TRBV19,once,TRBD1,CASSVQGSSGNTIYF,TGTGCCAGTAGTGTACAGGGGAGCTCTGGAAACACCATATATTTT
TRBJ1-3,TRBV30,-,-,CAWSVVGGSRNTIYF,TGTGCCTGGAGTGTAGTCGGAGGAAGCAGAAACACCATATATTTT
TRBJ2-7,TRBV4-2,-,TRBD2,CASSQDQREGYEQYF,TGTGCCAGCAGCCAAGATCAGCGGGAAGGCTACGAGCAGTACTTC
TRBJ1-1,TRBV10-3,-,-,CAIRWARDDTEAFF,TGTGCCATCAGATGGGCCCGGGATGACACTGAAGCTTTCTTT
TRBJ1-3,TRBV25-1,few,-,CASSDLAAGRTSGNTIYF,TGTGCCAGCAGTGACCTTGCGGCCGGTCGAACCTCTGGAAACACCATATATTTT
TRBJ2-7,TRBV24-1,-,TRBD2,CATSPRGGRDYEQYF,TGTGCCACCAGTCCCCGGGGGGGGAGGGACTACGAGCAGTACTTC
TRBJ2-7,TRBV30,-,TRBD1,CAWDPGQSSYEQYF,TGTGCCTGGGATCCGGGACAGAGCTCCTACGAGCAGTACTTC
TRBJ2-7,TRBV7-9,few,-,CASSSLSSYEQYF,TGTGCCAGCAGCTCCCTGAGCTCCTACGAGCAGTACTTC
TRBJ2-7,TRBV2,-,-,CASSGRLEDEQYF,TGTGCCAGCAGTGGGAGACTAGAAGACGAGCAGTACTTC
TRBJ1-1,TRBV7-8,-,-,CASSLKVGTEAFF,TGTGCCAGCAGCTTAAAGGTCGGGACTGAAGCTTTCTTT
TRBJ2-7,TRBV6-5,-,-,CASSYSSRLYEQYF,TGTGCCAGCAGTTACTCCTCTAGGTTGTACGAGCAGTACTTC